This T cell receptor (beta chain) was documented in a study of T cell responses to AZD1222 COVID-19 vaccine. The study, taken as a whole, reports: Only a handful of people who got AZD1222 tested seropositive at baseline. Close to half of spike-specific TCRs reportedly recognize unmutated variant regions.

With regard to this clone: Its matching antigen is unknown.

Using immunoSEQ multiplex PCR, the repertoire was profiled, and TCRdb retains in-frame clones only, with some absent. This sample has around 130,000 clones; roughly 92% occur once, and the top ten carry more than 0.95%. Per germline, CDR1 MDHEN and CDR2 SYDVKM. The germline V and J ends were trimmed by 6 bases and 3 bases, with 11 bases remaining between them. The CDR3 sequence is 13 residues long. This sequence was found in an adult who received the AZD1222 COVID-19 vaccine. The chain is built from TRBV28 and TRBJ1-1; D gene uncertain. Material: peripheral blood, obtained 28 days after the second AZD1222 dose. The CDR3 coding sequence is TGTGCCAGCAGCTGGAGGCAGTACACTGAAGCTTTCTTT. Translating gives CASSWRQYTEAFF.